The subject of this entry is one TCR beta chain. Its specific antigen is unknown. No qualities accompany the bases; no much larger clone lies one base away. This entry comes from a study of blood T cell repertoires in COVID-19 (dated by TCRdb to 2019 to 2021). As for the study more broadly: The collaborator samples originated in the United States, Italy and Spain and spanned the acute and convalescent phases of COVID-19. The material from the prospective study consisted of cDNA or gDNA derived from T cells, B-cell-depleted T cells, or PBMCs. Subjects who had been exposed to COVID-19, were actively infected with it, or had recovered from it provided the deeply sampled blood TCRbeta repertoires that made up the dataset. A freely available public database, intended as a resource for researchers studying the immune response to SARS-CoV-2, is where the repertoires were released. Samples were obtained from the ongoing ImmuneRACE study (first 160 participants) and from 1,254 subjects provided by 6 global collaborators. Sample metadata almost always included a de-identified subject ID, COVID-19 status, age in years and sex. Where HLA class I and class II types were available, the types were taken from metadata supplied by the sample provider, not from assay-based typing. Study-level results and caveats: The quantity of clinical and demographic metadata differed by source and by participant and was supplied without curation.

The immunoSEQ Assay, a bias-controlled multiplex PCR, was used to amplify TCRbeta CDR3 regions from genomic DNA. The published analysis was carried out like this. The number of nucleated cells in each sample was estimated by amplification of reference gene primers within the assay. To quantify the absolute abundance of each unique TCRbeta CDR3 rearrangement, sequence reads were collapsed and filtered. Productive Simpson clonality was computed per sample as the square root of Simpson's diversity index over productive rearrangements. The clones in this table, taken by TCRdb from immuneACCESS, are in-frame only. Not every clone is retained; where verified, under half of the shortfall comes from an unresolved V gene, and the cause of the rest is unknown. The DNA was the basis for D and trimming; V, J and clone size are from that table. A total of more than 200,000 clones appear in this sample, around 84% of them only once. 4% to 4.5% of the sample rests with the top ten.

Collaborating institutions collected whole blood in K2EDTA tubes following their own protocols. For TCRbeta analysis, collaborator samples were shipped as frozen whole blood, as isolated PBMCs, or as DNA extracted from either sample type. The sequence was obtained from a man over 45 with acute or convalescent COVID-19. Material: peripheral blood.

The CDR3 corresponds to CASSRGNTIYF. The bases are TGTGCCAGCAGCCGTGGAAACACCATATATTTT. Rearrangement joined TRBV6-5 to TRBJ1-3; a confident D gene designation cannot be given. CDR1 MNHEY and CDR2 SVGAGI are derived from the germline V gene. The cysteine opens and the phenylalanine closes a CDR3 of 11 amino acids. The sequence is cut down to CDR3 DNA, 33 bases in frame from base 1. V was cut back by 6 bases and J by 3 bases, leaving a gap of 3 bases between them.